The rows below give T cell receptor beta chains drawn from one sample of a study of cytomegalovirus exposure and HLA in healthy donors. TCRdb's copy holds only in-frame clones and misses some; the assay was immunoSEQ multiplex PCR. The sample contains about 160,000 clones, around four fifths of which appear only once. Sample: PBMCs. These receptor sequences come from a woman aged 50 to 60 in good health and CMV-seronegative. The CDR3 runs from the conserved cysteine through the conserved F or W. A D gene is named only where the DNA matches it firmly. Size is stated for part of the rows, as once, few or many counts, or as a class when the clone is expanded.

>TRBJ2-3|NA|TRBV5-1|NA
TGCGCCAGCAGCTTGGGAGGTGCGGGTCTGAGCGGAACAGATACGCAGTATTTT
CASSLGGAGLSGTDTQYF
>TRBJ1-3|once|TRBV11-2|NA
TGTGCCAGCAGCTTAGTCACAGGGCCATCTTACTCTGGAAACACCATATATTTT
CASSLVTGPSYSGNTIYF
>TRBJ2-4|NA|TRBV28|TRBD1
TGTGCCACCCACAGGGGTGCCAAAAACATTCAGTACTTC
CATHRGAKNIQYF
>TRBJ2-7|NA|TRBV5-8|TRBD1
TGTGCCAGCAGCTTGGAACCGGGACAGGGGAACTACGAGCAGTACTTC
CASSLEPGQGNYEQYF
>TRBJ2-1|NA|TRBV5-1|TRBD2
TGCGCCAGCAGCTTGTTAGCGGGGGGGCTTAGCAATGAGCAGTTCTTC
CASSLLAGGLSNEQFF
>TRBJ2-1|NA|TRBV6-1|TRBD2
TGTGCCAGCAGTGAGCGACTAGCGGGGGGTTACAATGAGCAGTTCTTC
CASSERLAGGYNEQFF
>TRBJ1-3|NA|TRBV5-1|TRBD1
TGCGCCAGCAGCAGGACCGGGACAGAGACTGGAAACACCATATATTTT
CASSRTGTETGNTIYF
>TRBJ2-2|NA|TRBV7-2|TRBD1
TGTGCCAGCAGCTTAAGGGACAGCACCTGGGAGCTGTTTTTT
CASSLRDSTWELFF
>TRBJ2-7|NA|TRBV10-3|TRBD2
TGTGCCATCAGTGAACAAAGACTAGCGGGAGACCCCTACGAGCAGTACTTC
CAISEQRLAGDPYEQYF
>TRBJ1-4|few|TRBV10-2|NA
TGCGCCAGCAGGGTGACGGACAGTAATGAAAAACTGTTTTTT
CASRVTDSNEKLFF
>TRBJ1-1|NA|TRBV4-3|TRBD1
TGCGCCAGCAGCCAAAGGCGACAGGGAATTTTTGTGAACACTGAAGCTTTCTTT
CASSQRRQGIFVNTEAFF
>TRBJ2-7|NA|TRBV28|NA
TGTGCCAGCAGTTCCGGCAGGCGAAGCTCCTACGAGCAGTACTTC
CASSSGRRSSYEQYF
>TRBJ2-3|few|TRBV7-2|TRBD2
TGTGCCAGCAGCTCCTTAGCGGGGGTACTCCCGGATACGCAGTATTTT
CASSSLAGVLPDTQYF
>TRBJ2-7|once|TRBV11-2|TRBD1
TGTGCCAGCAGCTTATCCACCCGGGACAGGGTTCACGAGCAGTACTTC
CASSLSTRDRVHEQYF
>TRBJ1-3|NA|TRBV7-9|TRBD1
TGTGCCAGCAGCTCTCCCTACATCGGGACAGCCGGGGGAGGAAACACCATATATTTT
CASSSPYIGTAGGGNTIYF
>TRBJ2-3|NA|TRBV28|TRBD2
TGTGCCAGCAGACGTGGGGGGGAGCAGCATACGCAGTATTTT
CASRRGGEQHTQYF
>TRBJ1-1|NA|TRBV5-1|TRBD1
TGCGCCAGCAGCTTAGGCGCTGGGACAGTTAACACTGAAGCTTTCTTT
CASSLGAGTVNTEAFF
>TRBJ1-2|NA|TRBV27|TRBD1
TGTGCCAGCAGGAACCAGGGGGCCCTTTATGGCTACACCTTC
CASRNQGALYGYTF
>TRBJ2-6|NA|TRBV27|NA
TGTGCCAGCAGTGCCAGGGGAGTAGGTGGGGCCAACGTCCTGACTTTC
CASSARGVGGANVLTF
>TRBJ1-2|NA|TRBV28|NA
TGTGCCAGCAGTCGGGCAGGGTCCCGGAATAACTATGGCTACACCTTC
CASSRAGSRNNYGYTF
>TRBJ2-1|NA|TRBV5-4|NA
TGTGCCAGCAGCTTAACCCTATTACAGGGAAGGTCCTACAATGAGCAGTTCTTC
CASSLTLLQGRSYNEQFF
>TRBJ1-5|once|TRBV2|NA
TGTGCCAGCAGTGGTACAGATAATCAGCCCCAGCATTTT
CASSGTDNQPQHF
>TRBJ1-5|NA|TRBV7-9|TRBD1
TGTGCCAGCAGCCGTTCTGGGACAGCCCGCAATCAGCCCCAGCATTTT
CASSRSGTARNQPQHF
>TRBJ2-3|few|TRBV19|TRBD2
TGTGCCAGTACCCAATGGGGGGGTTCGACAGATACGCAGTATTTT
CASTQWGGSTDTQYF
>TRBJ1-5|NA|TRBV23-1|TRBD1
TGCGCCAGCAGTCAATCCCTACGACAGGGATGGAATCAGCCCCAGCATTTT
CASSQSLRQGWNQPQHF
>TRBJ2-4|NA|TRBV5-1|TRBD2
TGCGCCAGCAGCCCGGGGACTAGCGGCGCCCGGGGCATTCAGTACTTC
CASSPGTSGARGIQYF
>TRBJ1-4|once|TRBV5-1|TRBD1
TGCGCCAGCAGCTCCGACAGGGGGGATAATGAAAAACTGTTTTTT
CASSSDRGDNEKLFF
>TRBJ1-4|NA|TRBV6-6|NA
TGTGCCAGCAGTTCTACTCGAGGCAGGAGGGATGAAAAACTGTTTTTT
CASSSTRGRRDEKLFF
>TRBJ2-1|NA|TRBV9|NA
TGTGCCAGCAGCGTAGACGGGGACAATGAGCAGTTCTTC
CASSVDGDNEQFF
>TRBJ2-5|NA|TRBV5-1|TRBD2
TGCGCCTGCCGACTTAGCGGGGACGTGGCGACCCAGTACTTC
CACRLSGDVATQYF
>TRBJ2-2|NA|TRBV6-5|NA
TGTGCCAGCAGTCGACTCGGAGTCGGGGAGCTGTTTTTT
CASSRLGVGELFF
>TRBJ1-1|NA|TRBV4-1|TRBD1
TGCGCCAGCAGACCCGGGACAGGCATGAACACTGAAGCTTTCTTT
CASRPGTGMNTEAFF
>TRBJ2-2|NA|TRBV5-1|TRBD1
TGCGCCAGCAGCTCCGAAACCGGGACAGGGAGCACCGGGGAGCTGTTTTTT
CASSSETGTGSTGELFF
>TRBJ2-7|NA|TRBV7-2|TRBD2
TGTGCCAGCAGCTGGACTAGCGGGTCTTCCTACGAGCAGTACTTC
CASSWTSGSSYEQYF
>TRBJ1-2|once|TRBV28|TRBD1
TGTGCCAGCAGTTTACGACAGGGCTATGGCTACACCTTC
CASSLRQGYGYTF
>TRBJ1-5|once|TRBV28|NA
TGTGCCAGCAGAACTTTCTTCAATCAGCCCCAGCATTTT
CASRTFFNQPQHF
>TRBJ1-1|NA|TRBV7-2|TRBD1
TGTGCCAGCAGCCTCGGGGACAGGCCTATGAACACTGAAGCTTTCTTT
CASSLGDRPMNTEAFF
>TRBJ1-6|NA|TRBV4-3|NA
TGCGCCAGCAGCCAAGATTATGGCGGAAACTATAATTCACCCCTCCACTTT
CASSQDYGGNYNSPLHF
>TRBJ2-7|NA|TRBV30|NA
TGTGCCTGGAGTGTAATGGGGAGGCCGGCCTTCTACGAGCAGTACTTC
CAWSVMGRPAFYEQYF
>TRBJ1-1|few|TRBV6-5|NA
TGTGCCAGCAGTTACGGCGGGTTTGGTAACACTGAAGCTTTCTTT
CASSYGGFGNTEAFF
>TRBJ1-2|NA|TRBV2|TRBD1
TGTGCCATCGCGGGACAGGGGGTTATCGGTGGCTACACCTTC
CAIAGQGVIGGYTF
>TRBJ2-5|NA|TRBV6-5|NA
TGTGCCAGCAGTTACTTCCCAGGGGAGACCCAGTACTTC
CASSYFPGETQYF
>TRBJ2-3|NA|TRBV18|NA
TGTGCCAGCTCACCACCTGGTTCCCTAGATACTGATACGCAGTATTTT
CASSPPGSLDTDTQYF
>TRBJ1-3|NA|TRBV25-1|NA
TGTGCCAGCAGTGATCGGAGGGTTAGTGGAAACACCATATATTTT
CASSDRRVSGNTIYF
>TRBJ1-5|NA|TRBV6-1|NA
TGTGCCAGCAGTGAATGGCATAGCAATCAGCCCCAGCATTTT
CASSEWHSNQPQHF
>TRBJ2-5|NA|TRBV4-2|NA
TGTGCCAGCAGCCCTGGAGGGGTGGAGACCCAGTACTTC
CASSPGGVETQYF
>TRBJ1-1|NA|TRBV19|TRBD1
TGTGCCTCTCACAGGGGGCGCCGAGGGCCGCCTGAAGCTTTCTTT
CASHRGRRGPPEAFF
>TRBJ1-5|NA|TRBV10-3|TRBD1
TGTGCCATCAGTGCCGACTGGGACAGGGCTCAGCATTTT
CAISADWDRAQHF
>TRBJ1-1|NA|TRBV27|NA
TGTGCCAGCAGTTCCCGTACAGGGATCCCTGAAGCTTTCTTT
CASSSRTGIPEAFF
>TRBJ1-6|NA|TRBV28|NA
TGTGCCAGCAGTCCAACCGGAGTTGTCTCCTATAATTCACCCCTCCACTTT
CASSPTGVVSYNSPLHF
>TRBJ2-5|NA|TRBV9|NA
TGTGCCAGCAGCGTAGTTGGGGGGGCGGAAGAGACCCAGTACTTC
CASSVVGGAEETQYF
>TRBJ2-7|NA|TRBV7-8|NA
TGTGCCAGCAGCTTCGAGAGTTCGGACGAGCAGTACTTC
CASSFESSDEQYF
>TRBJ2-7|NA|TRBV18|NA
TGTGCCAGCTCACCAGGGCCGGCCAGCTCCTACGAGCAGTACTTC
CASSPGPASSYEQYF